This is a list of T cell receptor beta chains from one sample in a study of shared clonotypes between healthy human individuals. Generated by immunoSEQ multiplex PCR, the TCRdb table keeps only in-frame clones and is missing some. The table lists over 850,000 clones, 75% to 85% of them singletons. Material: memory CD4+ T cells from PBMCs. These receptors originate from a man between 18 and 29 years old in good health. Some clones in this sample may be carry-over from other donors' samples. CDR3s leave out the opening cysteine and the closing phenylalanine or tryptophan.

j_call v_call cdr3_aa
TRBJ2-3 TRBV6-6 ASTPDSSTSTDTQY
TRBJ2-3 TRBV5-1 ASSFSGGFTDTQY
TRBJ1-1 TRBV28 ASSPGQSTEAF
TRBJ1-5 TRBV28 ASGQVNQPQH
TRBJ2-7 TRBV5-1 ASSKNREHEQY
TRBJ2-2 TRBV2 ASTPRTVNTGELF
TRBJ2-6 TRBV19 ASTLQFSGANVLT
TRBJ1-5 TRBV19 ASSMRAQPQH
TRBJ2-5 TRBV18 ASSLNAVGGWETQY
TRBJ2-2 TRBV11-3 ASSTRLAGSTGELF
TRBJ2-4 TRBV2 ASSAIPQGANIQY
TRBJ2-3 TRBV18 ASSPSQISSTDTQY
TRBJ2-5 TRBV14 ASSQQLAGQETQY
TRBJ2-2 TRBV5-1 ASSPRTGTGELF
TRBJ2-7 TRBV7-2 ASSLNRGGEQY
TRBJ2-5 TRBV5-6 ASSRLQGSGETQY
TRBJ1-1 TRBV19 ASLGRSNTEAF
TRBJ1-2 TRBV5-1 ASSFYTGGADGYT
TRBJ1-4 TRBV18 ASTLNRGLTTNEKLF
TRBJ2-2 TRBV27 ASRLATGGVSGELF
TRBJ1-3 TRBV19 ASSMGQRSYGNTIY
TRBJ2-3 TRBV15 ATSRMRAGRADTQY
TRBJ2-1 TRBV11-2 ASSLLPGSNYNEQF
TRBJ2-2 TRBV19 ASSSRLAGTGELF
TRBJ1-1 TRBV29-1 SARDTLNTEAF
TRBJ2-3 TRBV5-1 ASSFHTDTQY
TRBJ1-2 TRBV6-5 ASMDGSQITGYT
TRBJ1-2 TRBV7-2 ASSLAPGRYGYT
TRBJ2-7 TRBV6-4 ASRDTLLLRAFWVFHEQY
TRBJ1-1 TRBV2 ASSGDRGTTEAF
TRBJ2-3 TRBV4-2 ASSPNRNTQY
TRBJ1-1 TRBV29-1 SVAPGPNTEAF
TRBJ2-6 TRBV4-3 ASSTRGSGANVLT
TRBJ2-7 TRBV5-1 ASSLYGTGDVYEQY
TRBJ2-5 TRBV29-1 SAASGGETQY
TRBJ1-1 TRBV27 ASRDRQGALTEAF
TRBJ2-4 TRBV5-6 ASSSPHRTGENIQY
TRBJ1-1 TRBV20-1 SAVSTKAF